The 5 T cell receptor beta chains in this list originate from one sample, sequenced in a study of CD8 T cells in Susac syndrome. RNA totalling about 0.5 to 1 ug underwent reverse transcription with random hexamers. TCRdb reprocessed the immunoSEQ multiplex PCR reads via MiXCR and lists one record per CDR3 protein. The table lists roughly 250,000 distinct CDR3 sequences, 90% to 96% of them singletons. Sequenced input: CD4+ T cells from PBMCs. These receptors were collected from a human donor with Susac syndrome.

The genes are TRBV3-1 and TRBJ2-6, with D hard to call. Germline V CDR1 and CDR2: LGHDT, YNNKEL (reference sequence). The ends were cut back, 0 bases at V and 1 base at J, with 4 bases in the middle. The CDR3 is 15 residues long. The CDR3: CASSQDFSGANVLTF. The CDR3 coding sequence is TGTGCCAGCAGCCAAGATTTTTCTGGGGCCAACGTCCTGACTTTC.

The V gene is TRBV20-1, the J gene TRBJ2-1; 7 bases align to TRBD2. This CDR3 spans 14 amino acids. The germline V gene encodes CDR1 DFQATT and CDR2 SNEGSKA (reference sequence). V lost 2 bases, J lost 3 bases, and 4 bases stayed unmatched. The CDR3 nucleotides are TGCAGTGCTAGATTAGCGGGCCACTACAATGAGCAGTTCTTC. Amino acids: CSARLAGHYNEQFF.

This chain joins TRBV12-3 or TRBV12-4 and TRBJ2-1, with 10 bases that match TRBD2. The V segment lost 6 bases and the J segment 1 base; nucleotides outside the gene matches: 15. The CDR3 has 19 amino acids. CDR3: CASSTLAGQVFGSYNEQFF. CDR3 bases: TGTGCCAGCAGCACACTAGCGGGACAGGTTTTTGGATCCTACAATGAGCAGTTCTTC.

The chain is built from TRBV18 and TRBJ2-7; D not resolved. The V and J ends lost 1 base and 3 bases respectively, with 10 bases between them. The CDR3 sequence is 14 residues long. Germline V CDR1 and CDR2: KGHSH, LQKENI. Here the CDR3 DNA reads TGTGCCAGCTCACCACAAGATCAGTACTACGAGCAGTACTTC. This encodes CASSPQDQYYEQYF. Using reference TRBV18 and TRBJ2-7 for the parts outside the CDR3, the full variable domain is NAGVMQNPRHLVRRRGQEARLRCSPMKGHSHVYWYRQLPEEGLKFMVYLQKENIIDESGMPKERFSAEFPKEGPSILRIQQVVRGDSAAYFCASSPQDQYYEQYFGPGTRLTVT.

The chain uses TRBV15 and TRBJ2-1; TRBD2 agrees at 10 bases. Trimming took 5 bases from V and 8 from J; bases not matched to a gene: 9. Germline loops: CDR1 LNHNV, CDR2 YYDKDF (reference sequence). The CDR3 covers 15 residues. CDR3 sequence reads: CATSWGAGGPYEQFF. In DNA, the CDR3 is TGTGCCACCAGCTGGGGAGCGGGAGGGCCTTATGAGCAGTTCTTC.